Presented here are 22 T cell receptor beta chains from one specimen sequenced in a study of blood T cell repertoires in COVID-19. Sequenced by immunoSEQ multiplex PCR; TCRdb stores in-frame clones only, minus some. Here the sample spans approximately 320,000 clones, over 75% being singletons. What was sequenced was peripheral blood. The origin of the receptors is a human donor in a cohort sampled during active COVID-19.

This sequence joins TRBV9 and TRBJ1-1, with TRBD1 matching over 7 bases. The CDR3 loop spans 14 amino acids. With V trimmed by 2 bases and J by 2 bases, 3 bases remained unmatched. From germline, CDR1 is SGDLS and CDR2 YYNGEE. CDR3: CASSVTGANTEAFF. DNA for the CDR3: TGTGCCAGCAGCGTTACAGGGGCCAACACTGAAGCTTTCTTT.

This clone turned up a few times. The chain couples TRBV6-1 to TRBJ2-5; TRBD2 matches at 7 bases. The CDR3 spans 17 residues. The V segment lost 3 bases and the J segment 4 bases; nucleotides outside the gene matches: 14. Per the germline V gene, CDR1 is MNHNS and CDR2 is SASEGT. The CDR3 reads CASSDPLKWRERETQYF. The CDR3 DNA is TGTGCCAGCAGTGACCCCCTGAAATGGCGGGAGCGAGAGACCCAGTACTTC.

This sequence joins TRBV14 and TRBJ1-4; the match to TRBD1 covers 9 bases. Germline values: CDR1 SGHDN, CDR2 FVKESK. Trimming removed 6 bases from V and 11 bases from J; junction bases left unmatched: 7. This CDR3 is 13 amino acids long. CDR3 protein: CASSPTGGGKLFF. CDR3 nucleotides: TGTGCCAGCAGTCCGACAGGGGGAGGGAAACTGTTTTTT.

This clone occurred a few times. The chain uses TRBV20-1 and TRBJ1-1; D perhaps matches TRBD1 (5 bases). Germline-derived CDR1 and CDR2 are DFQATT and SNEGSKA (reference sequence). V lost 3 bases and J 5 bases, leaving 10 bases between the germline ends. The CDR3 is made up of 12 amino acids. The CDR3 nucleotides are TGCAGTGCTAGTGCAGGGCAAACTGAAGCTTTCTTT. Amino acids: CSASAGQTEAFF.

This clone was seen just once. The rearrangement joins TRBV2 to TRBJ2-3; 13 bases fit TRBD2. The CDR3 sequence is 16 residues long. Per germline, CDR1 SNHLY and CDR2 FYNNEI. Germline trimming cut 3 bases from V and 5 bases from J; bases unmatched to any gene: 5. CDR3 DNA sequence: TGTGCCAGCAGTGATGGGACTAGCGGGGATTTAGATACGCAGTATTTT. Its translation: CASSDGTSGDLDTQYF.

The J gene is TRBJ1-3, the V gene TRBV7-9; the D is unclear. V was clipped by 5 bases and J by 2 bases, with 10 bases between them. CDR3 length equals 14 residues. CDR1 is SEHNR, CDR2 FQNEAQ, per germline (reference sequence). Here the CDR3 DNA reads TGTGCCAGCAGCCCCTCGGGGACTGGAAACACCATATATTTT. Protein: CASSPSGTGNTIYF.

This clone was seen only once. This rearrangement joins TRBV3-1 (or the pseudogene TRBV3-2) to TRBJ1-2, with 9 bases that match TRBD1. Per germline, CDR1 LGHDT and CDR2 YNNKEL (reference sequence). Unmatched junction bases numbered 3, after V lost 4 bases and J lost 3 bases. There are 14 residues in the CDR3. The CDR3 bases are TGTGCCAGCAGCCCCCGGACAGGGGACTATGGCTACACCTTC. This encodes CASSPRTGDYGYTF.

This chain joins TRBV7-3 and TRBJ2-7; 10 nucleotides line up with TRBD1. The CDR3 totals 15 residues. The germline gives CDR1 SGHTA, CDR2 FQGTGA. V lost 4 bases and J lost 5; bases outside the gene matches: 8. Written as DNA, the CDR3 is TGTGCCAGCAGCTCCCGGGACAGGGGCATGGACGAGCAGTACTTC. It translates to CASSSRDRGMDEQYF.

The chain recombines TRBV6-5 with TRBJ2-3; tentatively, D is TRBD2 (5 bases). This CDR3 is built from 14 residues. Looked up from germline, CDR1 is MNHEY and CDR2 is SVGAGI. V lost 0 bases and J lost 10, with 14 bases in between. The DNA of the CDR3 is TGTGCCAGCAGTTACTCATCGGGGTTTGGGTCGCAGTATTTT. As protein: CASSYSSGFGSQYF.

The rearrangement links TRBV27 to TRBJ2-7; D perhaps matches TRBD2 (6 bases). This CDR3 is 14 amino acids long. CDR1 is MNHEY, CDR2 SMNVEV, per germline (reference sequence). V lost 3 bases to trimming and J lost 0 bases, with 9 bases between them. The CDR3 reads CASSFRGSSYEQYF. Here the CDR3 DNA reads TGTGCCAGCAGTTTCCGGGGGAGCTCCTACGAGCAGTACTTC.

The gene calls are TRBV14 and TRBJ1-1; D ambiguous. Per germline, CDR1 SGHDN and CDR2 FVKESK. Trimming removed 2 bases at V and 3 bases at J, with 7 bases between. The CDR3 is 13 amino acids. CDR3 sequence (DNA): TGTGCCAGCAGCCAATTTATAGACACTGAAGCTTTCTTT. It yields the protein CASSQFIDTEAFF.

The V and J genes are TRBV6-5 and TRBJ2-1, with TRBD1 as a possible D gene (5 bases). Trimming took 6 bases from V and 10 from J, leaving 16 bases between them. The CDR3 covers 13 residues. Per germline, CDR1 MNHEY and CDR2 SVGAGI. CDR3 region: CASRSSGKGEQFF. CDR3 nucleotide sequence: TGTGCCAGCAGATCGTCTGGGAAGGGGGAGCAGTTCTTC.

This chain joins TRBV30 and TRBJ1-1; TRBD1 is a possible D gene (6 bases). V was pared by 3 bases and J by 1 base, with 9 bases between. This CDR3 has 13 residues. Germline V CDR1 and CDR2: GTSNPN, SVGIG (reference sequence). CDR3 DNA: TGTGCCTGGAGAGGACAGCAGAACACTGAAGCTTTCTTT. This encodes CAWRGQQNTEAFF. Filled out from reference TRBV30 and TRBJ1-1, the complete variable domain reads SQTIHQWPATLVQPVGSPLSLECTVEGTSNPNLYWYRQAAGRGLQLLFYSVGIGQISSEVPQNLSASRPQDRQFILSSKKLLLSDSGFYLCAWRGQQNTEAFFGQGTRLTVV.

CDR3 region: CASSDPSSYNEQFF. CDR3 nucleotides: TGTGCCAGCAGTGACCCGAGCTCCTACAATGAGCAGTTCTTC. The rearrangement links TRBV25-1 to TRBJ2-1, with D unclear. The CDR3 is 14 residues long. In germline, CDR1 is MGHDK, CDR2 SYGVNS. V lost 3 bases and J 0 bases, leaving 6 bases between the germline ends.

This chain links TRBV6-5 with TRBJ2-7; 9 bases are a match to TRBD1. J gave up 12 bases and V 6 bases, and 9 bases lay outside the gene matches. Germline CDR1 MNHEY, CDR2 SVGAGI. This CDR3 region has 12 residues. CDR3 residues: CASSTGTGRRYF. The CDR3 coding sequence is TGTGCCAGCAGCACCGGGACAGGGCGACGGTACTTC.

The chain recombines TRBV7-9 with TRBJ2-2; 8 positions match TRBD1. The junction had 5 bases not matched to a gene; V was cut back by 7 bases and J by 4 bases. Per the germline V gene, CDR1 is SEHNR and CDR2 is FQNEAQ (reference sequence). This CDR3 is 14 amino acids long. The CDR3 loop reads CASTKDRATGELFF. The CDR3 coding sequence is TGTGCCAGCACGAAGGACAGGGCCACCGGGGAGCTGTTTTTT.

This clone was picked up a small number of times. The chain combines TRBV18 with TRBJ1-5; tentatively, D is TRBD1 (5 bases). The germline V gene encodes CDR1 KGHSH and CDR2 LQKENI. The CDR3 covers 13 residues. V lost 6 bases to trimming and J lost 4 bases, with 10 bases between them. The CDR3 here is CASSKQENQPQHF. CDR3 sequence (DNA): TGTGCCAGCTCTAAACAGGAAAATCAGCCCCAGCATTTT.

V is TRBV19 and J is TRBJ1-2, with 7 bases lining up with TRBD1. The CDR3 length is 13 residues. Germline V lookup: CDR1 LNHDA, CDR2 SQIVND (reference sequence). The J segment lost 7 bases and the V segment lost 10 bases, leaving 12 bases of the junction unmatched. DNA for the CDR3: TGTGCCACCAAACGACAGGGTGATCGTGGCTACACCTTC. This translates into CATKRQGDRGYTF.

The chain joins TRBV6-1 to TRBJ2-3; TRBD1 aligns across 7 bases. This CDR3 is 15 amino acids long. V shed 3 bases and J 5 bases; nucleotides not matched to a gene: 8. In germline, CDR1 is MNHNS, CDR2 SASEGT. The CDR3 region is CASSDPTTGEDTQYF. The CDR3, as DNA: TGTGCCAGCAGTGATCCTACTACAGGGGAAGATACGCAGTATTTT.

The J gene is TRBJ2-3, the V gene TRBV24-1, with 7 bases lining up with TRBD1. The CDR3 extends over 15 amino acids. Germline CDR1 and CDR2: KGHDR and SFDVKD. J was trimmed by 3 bases and V by 8 bases; bases with no gene match: 10. The CDR3 loop reads CATKGRDSHTDTQYF. In DNA, the CDR3 is TGTGCCACCAAGGGCCGGGACAGCCATACAGATACGCAGTATTTT.

The chain is built from TRBV7-6 and TRBJ2-1; the match to TRBD2 covers 7 bases. The junction had 3 bases not matched to a gene; V was cut back by 5 bases and J by 2 bases. CDR1 is SGHVS, CDR2 FNYEAQ, per germline. This CDR3 region has 14 residues. The CDR3 DNA reads as TGTGCCAGCAGCAGTAGCGGGCCCTACAATGAGCAGTTCTTC. This sequence encodes CASSSSGPYNEQFF.

The chain recombines TRBV19 with TRBJ2-7, with a tentative D call TRBD1 (6 bases). The CDR3 runs 14 residues. V gave up 5 bases and J gave up 3 bases, with 14 bases separating them. The germline V gene has CDR1 LNHDA and CDR2 SQIVND (reference sequence). CDR3 coding DNA: TGTGCCAGTAGTGACGGACAGATTCTCTACGAGCAGTACTTC. Amino acid sequence: CASSDGQILYEQYF.